This T cell receptor (beta chain) was observed in a study of blood T cell repertoires in COVID-19. The germline gives CDR1 SGHDT, CDR2 YYEEEE. CDR3 length: 15 amino acids. V was cut by 3 bases and J by 0 bases, with 12 bases left in between. The method was immunoSEQ multiplex PCR; TCRdb's version includes in-frame clones alone and lacks a portion of them. Among about 180,000 clones, 70% to 85% were seen once, and the ten largest hold under 7.5%. This clone came up once. Sequencing used peripheral blood. This clonotype was obtained from an elderly man with COVID-19, enrolled during active disease. The J gene is TRBJ1-2, the V gene TRBV5-6; D unclear. In DNA, the CDR3 is TGTGCCAGCAGCTCCGGACTTGAGCCTAACTATGGCTACACCTTC. This encodes CASSSGLEPNYGYTF.